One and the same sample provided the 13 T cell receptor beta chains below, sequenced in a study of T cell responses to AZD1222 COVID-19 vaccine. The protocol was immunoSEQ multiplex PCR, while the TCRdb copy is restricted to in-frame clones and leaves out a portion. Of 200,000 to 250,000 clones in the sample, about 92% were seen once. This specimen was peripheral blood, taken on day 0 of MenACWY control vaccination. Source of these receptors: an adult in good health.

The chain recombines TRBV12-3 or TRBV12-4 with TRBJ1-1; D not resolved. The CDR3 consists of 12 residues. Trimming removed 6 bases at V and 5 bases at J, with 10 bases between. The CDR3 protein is CASSVMGTEAFF. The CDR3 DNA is TGTGCCAGCAGCGTCATGGGGACTGAAGCTTTCTTT.

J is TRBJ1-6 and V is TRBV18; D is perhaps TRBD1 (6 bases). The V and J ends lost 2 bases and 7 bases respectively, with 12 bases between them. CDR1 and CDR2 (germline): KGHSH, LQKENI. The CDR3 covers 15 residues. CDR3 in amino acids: CASSPEQGGNSPLHF. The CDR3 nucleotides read TGTGCCAGCTCACCAGAACAGGGCGGCAATTCACCCCTCCACTTT. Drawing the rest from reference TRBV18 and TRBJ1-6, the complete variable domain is NAGVMQNPRHLVRRRGQEARLRCSPMKGHSHVYWYRQLPEEGLKFMVYLQKENIIDESGMPKERFSAEFPKEGPSILRIQQVVRGDSAAYFCASSPEQGGNSPLHFGNGTRLTVT.

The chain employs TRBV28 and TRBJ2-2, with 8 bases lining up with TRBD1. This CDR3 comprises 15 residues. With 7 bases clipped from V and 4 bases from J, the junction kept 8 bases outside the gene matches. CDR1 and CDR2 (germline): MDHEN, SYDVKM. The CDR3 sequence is CASIDRQGPTGELFF. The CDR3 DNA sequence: TGTGCCAGCATCGATCGACAGGGGCCCACCGGGGAGCTGTTTTTT.

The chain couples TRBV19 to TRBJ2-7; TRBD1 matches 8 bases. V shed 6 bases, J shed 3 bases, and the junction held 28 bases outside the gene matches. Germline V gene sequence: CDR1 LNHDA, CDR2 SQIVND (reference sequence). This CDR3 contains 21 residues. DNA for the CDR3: TGTGCCAGTAGCCCAGTATATGGGGTAGGGACAGGATTTCGGAAAGGCTACGAGCAGTACTTC. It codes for CASSPVYGVGTGFRKGYEQYF.

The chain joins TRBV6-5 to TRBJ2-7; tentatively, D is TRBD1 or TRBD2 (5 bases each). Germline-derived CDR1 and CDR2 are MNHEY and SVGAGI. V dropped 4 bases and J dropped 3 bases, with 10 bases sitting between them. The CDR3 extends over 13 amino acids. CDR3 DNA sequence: TGTGCCAGCAGTTTACTGGGGGACTACGAGCAGTACTTC. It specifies CASSLLGDYEQYF.

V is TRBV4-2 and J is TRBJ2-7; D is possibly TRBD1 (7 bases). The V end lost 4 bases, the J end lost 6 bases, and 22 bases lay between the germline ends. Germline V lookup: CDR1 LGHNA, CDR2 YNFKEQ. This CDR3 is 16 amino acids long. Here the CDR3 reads CASSPLQGGPGSEQYF. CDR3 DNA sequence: TGTGCCAGCAGCCCCCTGCAGGGGGGTCCGGGGAGCGAGCAGTACTTC.

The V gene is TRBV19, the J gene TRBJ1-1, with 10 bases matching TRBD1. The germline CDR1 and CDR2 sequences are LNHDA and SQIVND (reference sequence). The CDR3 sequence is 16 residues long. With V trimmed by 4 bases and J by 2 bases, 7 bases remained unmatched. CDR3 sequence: CASSSPRTGGNTEAFF. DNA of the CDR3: TGTGCCAGTAGTAGCCCCAGGACAGGGGGTAACACTGAAGCTTTCTTT.

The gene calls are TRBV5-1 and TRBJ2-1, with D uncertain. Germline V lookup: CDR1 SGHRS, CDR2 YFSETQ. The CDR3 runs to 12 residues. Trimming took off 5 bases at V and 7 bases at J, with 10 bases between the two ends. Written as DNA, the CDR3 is TGCGCCAGCAGTTTCACCACTAATGAGCAGTTCTTC. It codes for CASSFTTNEQFF.

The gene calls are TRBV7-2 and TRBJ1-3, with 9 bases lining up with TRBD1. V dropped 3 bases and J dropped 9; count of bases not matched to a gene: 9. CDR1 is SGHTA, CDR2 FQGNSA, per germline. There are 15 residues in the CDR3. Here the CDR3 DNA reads TGTGCCAGCAGCTTGGGTCCCGGGACAGGGATCACCATATATTTT. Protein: CASSLGPGTGITIYF.

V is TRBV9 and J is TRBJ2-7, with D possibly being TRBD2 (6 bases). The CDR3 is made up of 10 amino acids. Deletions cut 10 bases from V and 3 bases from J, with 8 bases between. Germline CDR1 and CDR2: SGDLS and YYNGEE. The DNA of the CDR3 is TGTGCCGGAGGGGACTACGAGCAGTACTTC. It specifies CAGGDYEQYF. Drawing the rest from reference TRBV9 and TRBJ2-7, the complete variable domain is DSGVTQTPKHLITATGQRVTLRCSPRSGDLSVYWYQQSLDQGLQFLIQYYNGEERAKGNILERFSAQQFPDLHSELNLSSLELGDSALYFCAGGDYEQYFGPGTRLTVT.

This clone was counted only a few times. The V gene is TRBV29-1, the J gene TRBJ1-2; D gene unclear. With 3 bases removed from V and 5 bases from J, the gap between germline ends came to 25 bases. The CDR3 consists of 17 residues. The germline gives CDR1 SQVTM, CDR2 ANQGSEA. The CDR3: CSVDPDPRSPARYGYTF. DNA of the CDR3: TGCAGCGTTGATCCCGATCCTAGGTCGCCCGCTCGTTATGGCTACACCTTC.

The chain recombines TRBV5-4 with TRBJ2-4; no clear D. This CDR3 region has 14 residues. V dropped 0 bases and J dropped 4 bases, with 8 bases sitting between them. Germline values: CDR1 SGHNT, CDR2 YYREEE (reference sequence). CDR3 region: CASSLGERKNIQYF. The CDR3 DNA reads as TGTGCCAGCAGCTTGGGGGAAAGGAAAAACATTCAGTACTTC.

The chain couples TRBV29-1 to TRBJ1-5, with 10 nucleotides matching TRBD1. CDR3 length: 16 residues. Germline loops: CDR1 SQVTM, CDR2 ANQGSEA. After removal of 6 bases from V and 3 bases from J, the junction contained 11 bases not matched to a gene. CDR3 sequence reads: CSVGGQGHPNNQPQHF. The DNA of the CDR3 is TGCAGCGTGGGGGGACAGGGGCACCCAAACAATCAGCCCCAGCATTTT.